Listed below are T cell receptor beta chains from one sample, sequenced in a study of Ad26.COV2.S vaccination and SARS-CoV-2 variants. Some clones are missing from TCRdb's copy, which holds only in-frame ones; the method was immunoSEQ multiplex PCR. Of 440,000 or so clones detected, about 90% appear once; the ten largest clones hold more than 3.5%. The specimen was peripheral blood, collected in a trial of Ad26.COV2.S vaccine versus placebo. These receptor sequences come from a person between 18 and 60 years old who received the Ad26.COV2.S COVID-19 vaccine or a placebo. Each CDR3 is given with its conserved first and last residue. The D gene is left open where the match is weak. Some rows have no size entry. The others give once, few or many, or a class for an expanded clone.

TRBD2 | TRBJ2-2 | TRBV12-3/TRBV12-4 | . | CASSSSGSGELFF | TGTGCCAGCAGTTCTAGCGGGAGTGGGGAGCTGTTTTTT
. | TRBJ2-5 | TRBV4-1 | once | CASSQDLSGETQYF | TGCGCCAGCAGCCAAGATCTTTCCGGGGAGACCCAGTACTTC
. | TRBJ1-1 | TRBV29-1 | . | CSVPLRDTEAFF | TGCAGCGTTCCGTTACGGGACACTGAAGCTTTCTTT
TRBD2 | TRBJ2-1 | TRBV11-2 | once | CASSSPSGSHNEQFF | TGTGCCAGCAGCTCTCCTAGCGGGAGCCACAATGAGCAGTTCTTC
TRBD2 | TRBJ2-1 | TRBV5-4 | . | CASSSPREVVNEQFF | TGTGCCAGCAGCTCCCCCCGGGAGGTTGTCAATGAGCAGTTCTTC
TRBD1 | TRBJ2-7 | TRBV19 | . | CASSPHRIRDRGPEQYF | TGTGCCAGTAGTCCACACCGAATCCGGGACAGGGGGCCCGAGCAGTACTTC
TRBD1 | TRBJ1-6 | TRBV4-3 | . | CASSQTGTENNSPLHF | TGCGCCAGCAGCCAGACTGGGACAGAGAATAATTCACCCCTCCACTTT
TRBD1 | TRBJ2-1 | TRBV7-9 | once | CASSSDREPYNEQFF | TGTGCCAGCAGCTCGGACAGGGAGCCCTACAATGAGCAGTTCTTC
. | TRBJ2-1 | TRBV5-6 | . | CASSLGRGGEQFF | TGTGCCAGCAGCTTGGGCCGAGGGGGTGAGCAGTTCTTC
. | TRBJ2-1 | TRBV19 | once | CASSIFLAGKIELIYNEQFF | TGTGCCAGTAGTATATTTTTGGCAGGGAAAATTGAGCTAATTTACAATGAGCAGTTCTTC
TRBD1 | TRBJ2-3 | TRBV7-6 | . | CASSADRGMDTQYF | TGTGCCAGCAGCGCAGACAGGGGAATGGATACGCAGTATTTT
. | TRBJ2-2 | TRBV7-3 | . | CASRYTNTGELFF | TGTGCCAGCAGGTACACCAATACCGGGGAGCTGTTTTTT
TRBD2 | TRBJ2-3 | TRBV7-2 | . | CASSLVMLAGGQDTQYF | TGTGCCAGCAGCTTAGTCATGCTAGCGGGAGGGCAAGATACGCAGTATTTT